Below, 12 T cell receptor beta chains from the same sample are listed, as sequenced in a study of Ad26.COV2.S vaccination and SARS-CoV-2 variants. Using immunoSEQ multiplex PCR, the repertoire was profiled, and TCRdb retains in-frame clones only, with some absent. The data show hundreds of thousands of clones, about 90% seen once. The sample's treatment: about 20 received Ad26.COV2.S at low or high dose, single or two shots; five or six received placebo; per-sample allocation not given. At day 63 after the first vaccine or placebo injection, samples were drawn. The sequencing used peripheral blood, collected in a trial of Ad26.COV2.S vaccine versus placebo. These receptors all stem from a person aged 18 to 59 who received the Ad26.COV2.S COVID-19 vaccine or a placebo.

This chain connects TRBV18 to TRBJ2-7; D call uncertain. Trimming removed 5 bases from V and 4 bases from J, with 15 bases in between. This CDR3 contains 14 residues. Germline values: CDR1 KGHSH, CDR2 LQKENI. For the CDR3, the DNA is TGTGCCAGCTCAGCGCCCGGCACCCTTTACGAGCAGTACTTC. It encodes CASSAPGTLYEQYF.

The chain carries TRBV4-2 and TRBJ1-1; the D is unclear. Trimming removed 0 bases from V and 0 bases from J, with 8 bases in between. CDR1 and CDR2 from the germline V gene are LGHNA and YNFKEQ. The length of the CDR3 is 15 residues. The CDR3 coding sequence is TGTGCCAGCAGCCAAGAGTTGGTTATGAACACTGAAGCTTTCTTT. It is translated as CASSQELVMNTEAFF.

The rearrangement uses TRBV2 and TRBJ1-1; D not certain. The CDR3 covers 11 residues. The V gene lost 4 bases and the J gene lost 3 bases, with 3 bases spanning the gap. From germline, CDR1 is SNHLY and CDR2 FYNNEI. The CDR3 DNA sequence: TGTGCCAGCAGTGTCCACACTGAAGCTTTCTTT. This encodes CASSVHTEAFF.

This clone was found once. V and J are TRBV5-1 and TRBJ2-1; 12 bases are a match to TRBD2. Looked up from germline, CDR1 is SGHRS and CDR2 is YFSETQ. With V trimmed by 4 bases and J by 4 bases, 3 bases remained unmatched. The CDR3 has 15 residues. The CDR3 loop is CASSLAGGRYNEQFF. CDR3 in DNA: TGCGCCAGCAGCCTAGCGGGGGGGAGATACAATGAGCAGTTCTTC.

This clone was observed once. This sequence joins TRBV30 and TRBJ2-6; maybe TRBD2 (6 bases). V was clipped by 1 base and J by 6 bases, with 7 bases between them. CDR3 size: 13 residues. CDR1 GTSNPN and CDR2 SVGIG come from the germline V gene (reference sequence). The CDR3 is CAWSAGAANVLTF. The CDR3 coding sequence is TGTGCCTGGAGTGCGGGAGCGGCCAACGTCCTGACTTTC. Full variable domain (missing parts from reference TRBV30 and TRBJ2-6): SQTIHQWPATLVQPVGSPLSLECTVEGTSNPNLYWYRQAAGRGLQLLFYSVGIGQISSEVPQNLSASRPQDRQFILSSKKLLLSDSGFYLCAWSAGAANVLTFGAGSRLTVL.

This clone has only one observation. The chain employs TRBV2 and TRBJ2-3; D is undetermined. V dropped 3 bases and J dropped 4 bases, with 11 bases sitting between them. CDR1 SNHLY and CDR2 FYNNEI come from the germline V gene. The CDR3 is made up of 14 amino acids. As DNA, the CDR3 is TGTGCCAGCAGTGAGAACAGTAGTCCAGATACGCAGTATTTT. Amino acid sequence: CASSENSSPDTQYF.

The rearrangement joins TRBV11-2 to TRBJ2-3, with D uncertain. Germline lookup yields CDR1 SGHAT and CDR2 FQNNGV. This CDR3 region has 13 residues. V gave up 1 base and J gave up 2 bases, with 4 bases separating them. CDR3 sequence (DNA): TGTGCCAGCAGCTTAGGGCACACAGATACGCAGTATTTT. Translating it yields CASSLGHTDTQYF. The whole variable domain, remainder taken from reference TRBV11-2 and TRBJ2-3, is EAGVAQSPRYKIIEKRQSVAFWCNPISGHATLYWYQQILGQGPKLLIQFQNNGVVDDSQLPKDRFSAERLKGVDSTLKIQPAKLEDSAVYLCASSLGHTDTQYFGPGTRLTVL.

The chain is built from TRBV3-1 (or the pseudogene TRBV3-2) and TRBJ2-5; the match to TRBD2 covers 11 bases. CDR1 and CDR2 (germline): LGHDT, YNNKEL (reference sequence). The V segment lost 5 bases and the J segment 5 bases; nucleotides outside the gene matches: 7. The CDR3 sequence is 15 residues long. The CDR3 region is CASSSGLAVTETQYF. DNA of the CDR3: TGTGCCAGCAGCTCGGGACTAGCGGTTACTGAGACCCAGTACTTC.

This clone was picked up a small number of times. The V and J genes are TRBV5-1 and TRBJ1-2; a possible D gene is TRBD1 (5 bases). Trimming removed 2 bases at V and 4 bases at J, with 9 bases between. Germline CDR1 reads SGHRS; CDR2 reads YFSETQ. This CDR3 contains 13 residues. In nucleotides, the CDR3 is TGCGCCAGCAGCTTTACGGGGGGCTATGGCTACACCTTC. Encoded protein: CASSFTGGYGYTF.

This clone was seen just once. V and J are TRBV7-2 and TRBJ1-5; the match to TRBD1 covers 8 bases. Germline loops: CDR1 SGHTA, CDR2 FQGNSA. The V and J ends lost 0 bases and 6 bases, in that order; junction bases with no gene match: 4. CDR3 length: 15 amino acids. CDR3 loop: CASSLARGRGQPQHF. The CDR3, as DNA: TGTGCCAGCAGCTTAGCCAGGGGGCGGGGTCAGCCCCAGCATTTT.

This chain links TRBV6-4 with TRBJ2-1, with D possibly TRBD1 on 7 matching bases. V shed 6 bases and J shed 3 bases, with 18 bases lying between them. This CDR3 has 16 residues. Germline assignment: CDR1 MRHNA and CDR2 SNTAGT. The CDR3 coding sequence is TGTGCCAGCAGCGACCGGGGGCAGGGGGACTACAATGAGCAGTTCTTC. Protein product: CASSDRGQGDYNEQFF.

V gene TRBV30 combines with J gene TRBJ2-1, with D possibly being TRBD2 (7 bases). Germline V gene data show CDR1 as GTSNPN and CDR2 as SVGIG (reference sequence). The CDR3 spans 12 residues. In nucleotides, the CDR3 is TGTACAGCGGGACAAAACTACAATGAGCAGTTCTTC. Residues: CTAGQNYNEQFF. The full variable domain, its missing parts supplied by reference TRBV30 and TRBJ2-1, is SQTIHQWPATLVQPVGSPLSLECTVEGTSNPNLYWYRQAAGRGLQLLFYSVGIGQISSEVPQNLSASRPQDRQFILSSKKLLLSDSGFYLCTAGQNYNEQFFGPGTRLTVL.